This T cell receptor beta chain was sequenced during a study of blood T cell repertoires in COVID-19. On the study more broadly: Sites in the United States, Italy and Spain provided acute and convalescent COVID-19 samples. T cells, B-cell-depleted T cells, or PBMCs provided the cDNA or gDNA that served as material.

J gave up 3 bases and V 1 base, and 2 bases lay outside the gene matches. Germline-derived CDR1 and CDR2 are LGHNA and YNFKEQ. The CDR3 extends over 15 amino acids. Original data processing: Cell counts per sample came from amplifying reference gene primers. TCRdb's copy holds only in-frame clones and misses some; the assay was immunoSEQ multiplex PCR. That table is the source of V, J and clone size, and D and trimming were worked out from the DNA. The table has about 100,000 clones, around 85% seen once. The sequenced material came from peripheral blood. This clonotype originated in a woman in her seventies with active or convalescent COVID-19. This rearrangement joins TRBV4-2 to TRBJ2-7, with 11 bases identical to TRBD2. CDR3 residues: CASSQGLAGSYEQYF. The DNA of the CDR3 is TGTGCCAGCAGCCAAGGACTAGCGGGGAGCTACGAGCAGTACTTC.